This T cell receptor beta chain was identified during a study of HIV-infected patients and healthy controls (dated by TCRdb to the mid-2010s). As for the study more broadly: After three months of therapy, CD4 counts in most of the 16 patients increased to a modest but significant degree while remaining below normal ranges. No consistent shift in CD8 counts was seen during early therapy, whereas a slight rise was seen in the CD4:CD8 ratio. After a further year of therapy, viral load was undetectable in all patients, having already become undetectable in about 75% of the 16 patients by the second bleed. Patients lacked overall T-cell lymphocytopenia, and total CDR3 counts per chain did not differ significantly from controls. The study tested whether deep TCR repertoire sequencing of HIV patients' small blood samples could capture immune perturbation and reconstitution. Findings and caveats that apply to the study as a whole: Healthy control repertoires showed roughly threefold more distinct CDR3s and higher Shannon diversity than untreated HIV+ repertoires. Processing included only sixteen HIV-infected individuals, and this was regarded by the authors as a major limit on how widely the findings apply. Healthy controls shared more CDR3s between individuals than HIV+ patients, by Jaccard index and by count of highly shared sequences. Unequal numbers of distinct sequences between patients and controls complicated comparisons, and size-matching overweighted rare events from HIV-infected data. Significantly higher mean Gini indices were seen in HIV-infected repertoires than in controls, possibly reflecting oligoclonality. MAIT cell alpha-chain CDR3s were present at high frequency in healthy controls but severely depleted in HIV+ repertoires. Significantly different mean usage between HIV-infected patients and controls was observed for eight alpha and eight beta V genes. The use of whole blood limited sequencing depth and precluded separation of the dynamics of distinct T-cell subpopulations. Slight age and sex profile differences between the study cohorts did not explain the observed diversity differences. The pairing of alpha and beta chains was not determined in the samples. Donor HLA types were not determined in the study. In HIV-infected patients, the apparent post-therapy recovery of the Gini index was not replicated in size-matched repertoire data. During therapy, HIV-associated CDR3s significantly decreased in frequency, while CMV-associated CDR3s did not change significantly, though most became more frequent.

V is shortened by 4 bases, J by 3 bases, and the region joining them spans 17 bases. From its cysteine to its phenylalanine, the CDR3 spans 15 amino acids. The retained sequence is limited to the CDR3, 45 bases, with the frame set at the first base. CDR1 and CDR2, per the germline V gene, are SGHDT and YYEEEE. Since whole blood was used without any cell fractionation, the repertoire reflected all peripheral T cells in unsorted form. For RNA extraction, an approximately 2.5 ml sample of peripheral blood was drawn into Tempus tubes. HIV-infected adults not yet given antiretroviral therapy and scheduled to start treatment were recruited, and the first sixteen eligible patients underwent processing. Enrollment excluded patients who had febrile or AIDS-related illness, tumors, hepatitis B or C coinfection, immunomodulatory therapy, recent vaccination or treatment interruptions. Residual genomic DNA was removed with the TURBO-DNase kit and globin mRNA was depleted with GLOBINclear. The study collected pretreatment blood from HIV-infected patients just before antiretroviral therapy was started.

This clonotype showed up many times. Its antigen is currently not known. No qualities accompany the bases; no much larger clone lies one base away. Using SuperScript III with primers targeting the alpha and beta constant regions, 500 ng of RNA was reverse transcribed. Separate alpha and beta chain libraries were generated by chain-specific third strand synthesis with multiplexing indices. The protocol used a single primer pair to amplify all rearrangements within a chain, which avoided primer bias, and attached molecular barcodes to each cDNA molecule. T4 RNA Ligase 1 joined purified cDNA to a 5' RACE adapter that carried a random hexamer and the SP2 sequencing primer site. With slow temperature ramps used to favor optimal annealing, second strand synthesis was primed from the SP2 site with Phusion polymerase. Each molecule's 12-nucleotide barcode consisted of two random hexamer sequences, both added before amplification and joined together. An amplification PCR of 20 to 25 cycles with P5s and P7 primers came after a short first PCR that had added P5 and P7 adapter elements plus a second index. In total the libraries went through roughly 30 PCR cycles, after which the libraries were quantified on a Qubit, sized on a Bioanalyzer, and diluted to approximately 4 nM. Normalized libraries were sequenced on an Illumina MiSeq with 2 x 250 paired-end kits. Reverse transcription reactions underwent purification over MinElute columns, with elution into roughly 10 ul Tris-Cl. Adapter ligations ran for roughly 21 hours at 16 degrees C and were afterwards cleaned with AMPure XP beads at a 1:1 ratio. Regarding the original processing steps: A modified Decombinator that output V, J, insert and barcode information was used to process the demultiplexed FASTQ files. Any sequence that shared a barcode yet differed from the dominant sequence was discarded as an error, and the number of original cDNA molecules was estimated by counting barcodes clustered at Levenshtein distance 3. The R packages ineq, vegan, igraph and RCytoscape were used for downstream analyses, together with IMGT nomenclature and CDR3 definitions. V gene usage was computed over distinct sequences, each TCR counted once to avoid skew from clonal expansion. Within a donor, similarity networks joined unique CDR3 amino acid sequences in every case where two of them were separated by a single Levenshtein edit. In the repertoires, a search was made for a compiled set of published HIV-specific CDR3s (roughly 97 alpha, several hundred beta) and CMV-specific CDR3s (under 14 alpha, approximately 250 beta). Random subsampling to size-matched repertoires showed patients' decreased diversity was not caused by their lower sequence numbers. The public reads were run again by TCRdb, first through fastp at Q25 and then through MiXCR, and only productive beta chains were kept. Records with the same CDR3 protein are collapsed into one entry carrying the most frequent genes and DNA. The V and J calls reflect TCRdb's pipeline rather than the authors' work. Here the sample has around 7,100 distinct CDR3 sequences; roughly 9.9% occur a single time. The ten largest make up approximately 15% of the sample.

This clonotype originated in an adult with HIV infection. Sample: blood, taken before antiretroviral therapy. This chain joins TRBV5-6 to TRBJ2-7, and TRBD2 may be the D gene, going by 6 matching bases. The CDR3 has the sequence CASSPLPGEFYEQYF. The bases read TGTGCCAGCAGCCCTTTGCCGGGAGAGTTCTACGAGCAGTACTTC.